Below are 30 T cell receptor beta chains sequenced from a single sample in a study of T cell repertoires in cytomegalovirus infection. TCRdb reprocessed the reads via MiXCR and lists one record per CDR3 protein. The sample contains a few hundred thousand distinct CDR3 sequences, roughly a sixth of which appear only once. The sample taken for sequencing was PBMCs. These receptors originate from a human donor in good health (CMV status not recorded). Some clones in this sample may be carry-over from other donors' samples.

This clonotype showed up many times. The rearrangement uses TRBV20-1 and TRBJ1-5; D gene ambiguous. CDR3 length: 14 residues. CDR1 is DFQATT and CDR2 is SNEGSKA in the germline V gene (reference sequence). Trimming took 6 bases from V and 5 from J, leaving 17 bases between them. In nucleotides, the CDR3 is TGCAGTGCGAAGGGTCCGAGGGTTGATCAGCCCCAGCATTTT. This encodes CSAKGPRVDQPQHF.

In this sample, this clonotype turned up many times. This rearrangement joins TRBV6-2 or TRBV6-3 to TRBJ2-1; 9 bases match TRBD1. Germline values: CDR1 MNHEY, CDR2 SVGEGT. The length of the CDR3 is 14 residues. V dropped 4 bases and J dropped 6; count of bases not matched to a gene: 4. CDR3 region: CASSWGTGSNEQFF. The CDR3, as DNA: TGTGCCAGCAGTTGGGGGACAGGGAGCAATGAGCAGTTCTTC.

This clonotype came up a few times. The J gene is TRBJ2-3, the V gene TRBV12-3 or TRBV12-4; D uncertain. Trimming left V 3 bases short and J 1 base short, with 8 bases between. This CDR3 region has 14 residues. The CDR3 DNA is TGTGCCAGCAGTTTCGACCCCGGCACAGATACGCAGTATTTT. Encoded protein: CASSFDPGTDTQYF.

The chain combines TRBV18 with TRBJ2-7, with 9 positions matching TRBD1. CDR1 and CDR2 from the germline V gene are KGHSH and LQKENI. CDR3 length: 15 residues. J lost 4 bases, V lost 3 bases, and 7 bases had no gene match. The CDR3 nucleotides are TGTGCCAGCTCACCGACCGGGACAGGGCTATACGAGCAGTACTTC. Translating gives CASSPTGTGLYEQYF.

The genes are TRBV18 and TRBJ1-4, with D possibly TRBD1 on 6 matching bases. The germline V gene encodes CDR1 KGHSH and CDR2 LQKENI. The CDR3 runs 16 residues. The V end was cut by 4 bases, the J end by 8 bases, with 20 bases between. The CDR3 loop is CASSRSQGTGQEKLFF. In DNA form, the CDR3 reads TGTGCCAGCTCACGATCCCAGGGGACGGGGCAAGAAAAACTGTTTTTT.

The gene calls are TRBV2 and TRBJ1-5; 12 bases are a match to TRBD1. Trimming at V came to 7 bases and at J to 5 bases, leaving 12 bases not matched to a gene. The CDR3 has 17 amino acids. The V gene's germline CDR1 is SNHLY and CDR2 FYNNEI. In DNA form, the CDR3 reads TGTGCCAGCACCGGGGGACAGGGGGCTGGGGGTTATCAGCCCCAGCATTTT. This gives the protein CASTGGQGAGGYQPQHF.

This clonotype was counted many times. This rearrangement joins TRBV19 to TRBJ1-5; TRBD1 might be the D (5 bases). Germline lookup yields CDR1 LNHDA and CDR2 SQIVND (reference sequence). The CDR3 covers 13 residues. V was clipped by 4 bases and J by 4 bases, with 8 bases between them. As DNA, the CDR3 is TGTGCCAGTAGTACCCCAGGGAATCAGCCCCAGCATTTT. Protein product: CASSTPGNQPQHF.

This clonotype was seen ten or more times. V gene TRBV7-6 combines with J gene TRBJ2-1, with 12 positions matching TRBD2. Germline loops: CDR1 SGHVS, CDR2 FNYEAQ. This CDR3 has 16 amino acids. With 5 bases clipped from V and 12 bases from J, the junction kept 14 bases outside the gene matches. CDR3 loop: CASSNRLAGDSIGQFF. The CDR3 DNA sequence: TGTGCCAGCAGCAATCGACTAGCGGGGGACTCAATAGGGCAGTTCTTC.

The rearrangement links TRBV24-1 to TRBJ2-5; possible D gene TRBD1, 7 bases. V shed 6 bases and J shed 5 bases, with 27 bases lying between them. There are 18 residues in the CDR3. The V gene's germline CDR1 is KGHDR and CDR2 SFDVKD. The CDR3 DNA sequence: TGTGCCACCAGTCCGGGACAGAATCGACGACCTGGGGGGGAGACCCAGTACTTC. Translation: CATSPGQNRRPGGETQYF.

The rearrangement links TRBV19 to TRBJ1-6, with no clear D. The CDR3 sequence is 16 residues long. V lost 2 bases, J lost 10 bases, and 18 bases lay in between. Germline V gene data show CDR1 as LNHDA and CDR2 as SQIVND (reference sequence). The DNA for the CDR3 is TGTGCCAGTAGTATACCCCCCGGAGGCTCGCGCTCACCCCTCCACTTT. Protein product: CASSIPPGGSRSPLHF. Full variable domain (rest looked up from reference TRBV19 and TRBJ1-6): DGGITQSPKYLFRKEGQNVTLSCEQNLNHDAMYWYRQDPGQGLRLIYYSQIVNDFQKGDIAEGYSVSREKKESFPLTVTSAQKNPTAFYLCASSIPPGGSRSPLHFGNGTRLTVT.

CDR3 loop: CASSEQGIPGEKLFF. In DNA form, the CDR3 reads TGTGCCAGCAGCGAACAGGGGATCCCTGGTGAAAAACTGTTTTTT. This chain joins TRBV9 and TRBJ1-4; 7 bases match TRBD1. The CDR3 totals 15 residues. CDR1 and CDR2 from the germline V gene are SGDLS and YYNGEE. V lost 3 bases and J lost 7; bases outside the gene matches: 9.

This clonotype was recorded a few times. The rearrangement uses TRBV7-6 and TRBJ2-5; no clear D gene. Germline CDR1 and CDR2: SGHVS and FNYEAQ. The CDR3 loop spans 14 amino acids. Trimming took off 2 bases at V and 0 bases at J, with 7 bases between the two ends. The CDR3 DNA is TGTGCCAGCAGCTTACTGTCGTACCAAGAGACCCAGTACTTC. Its protein product is CASSLLSYQETQYF.

Only a few counts were recorded for this clonotype. The chain couples TRBV6-2 or TRBV6-3 to TRBJ1-1, with TRBD1 as a possible D gene (5 bases). Germline V gives CDR1 MNHEY, CDR2 SVGEGT. CDR3 length: 15 amino acids. V was clipped by 6 bases and J by 0 bases, with 14 bases between them. Written as DNA, the CDR3 is TGTGCCAGCAGCGAGCTCCGGGGGGTGAACACTGAAGCTTTCTTT. Protein sequence: CASSELRGVNTEAFF.

CDR3 amino acids: CSARDRPNTEAFF. CDR3 sequence (DNA): TGCAGTGCTAGAGATCGACCGAACACTGAAGCTTTCTTT. The chain has TRBV20-1 and TRBJ1-1; D call uncertain. Looked up from germline, CDR1 is DFQATT and CDR2 is SNEGSKA (reference sequence). CDR3 size: 13 residues. V shed 0 bases and J shed 1 base, with 6 bases lying between them.

This clonotype was seen a few times. V and J are TRBV5-1 and TRBJ2-3; D remains ambiguous. Germline-derived CDR1 and CDR2 are SGHRS and YFSETQ. CDR3 size: 13 residues. V was cut by 4 bases and J by 4 bases, with 10 bases left in between. In DNA, the CDR3 is TGCGCCAGCAGCCCACAGACTGCAGATACGCAGTATTTT. Its translation is CASSPQTADTQYF. Full variable domain (missing parts from reference TRBV5-1 and TRBJ2-3): KAGVTQTPRYLIKTRGQQVTLSCSPISGHRSVSWYQQTPGQGLQFLFEYFSETQRNKGNFPGRFSGRQFSNSRSEMNVSTLELGDSALYLCASSPQTADTQYFGPGTRLTVL.

The rearrangement joins TRBV11-1 to TRBJ1-1, with 9 bases lining up with TRBD1. CDR1 is SGHAT and CDR2 is FQDESV in the germline V gene (reference sequence). V shed 3 bases and J 1 base; nucleotides not matched to a gene: 3. The length of the CDR3 is 15 residues. The CDR3, as DNA: TGTGCCAGCAGCTTGACAGGGGGACGGAACACTGAAGCTTTCTTT. Translating gives CASSLTGGRNTEAFF.

In its sample, this clonotype was seen a few times. V is TRBV6-5 and J is TRBJ2-3, with D possibly matching TRBD2 (5 bases). V was clipped by 10 bases and J by 3 bases, with 20 bases between them. The length of the CDR3 is 15 residues. Germline CDR1 MNHEY, CDR2 SVGAGI. The CDR3 region has the DNA TGTGCCACCCGGCCAGGACCAATAGCGACAGATACGCAGTATTTT. Translated: CATRPGPIATDTQYF.

The CDR3 DNA follows: TGTGCCACCGAGGCCCAGGGAGGATGGGGGACCGGGGAGCTGTTTTTT. It yields the protein CATEAQGGWGTGELFF. V gene TRBV10-3 combines with J gene TRBJ2-2, with D maybe TRBD2 (6 bases). V dropped 10 bases and J dropped 5 bases, with 23 bases sitting between them. Germline loops: CDR1 ENHRY, CDR2 SYGVKD. The CDR3 loop spans 16 amino acids.

The gene calls are TRBV5-1 and TRBJ2-5; D call uncertain. V was shortened by 4 bases and J by 3 bases, with 13 bases between the two germline ends. The CDR3 is made up of 14 amino acids. Per germline, CDR1 SGHRS and CDR2 YFSETQ. CDR3 sequence (DNA): TGCGCCAGCAGCCCCGGGTCGGAAAAAGAGACCCAGTACTTC. Amino acid sequence: CASSPGSEKETQYF.

This clonotype has just a few counts. The chain joins TRBV5-1 to TRBJ2-7; D possibly uses TRBD1 or TRBD2 (5 bases each). This CDR3 has 15 amino acids. Deletions cut 1 base from V and 3 bases from J, with 14 bases between. Germline V lookup: CDR1 SGHRS, CDR2 YFSETQ. The chain's CDR3 is CASSLSGPEHYEQYF. The CDR3 DNA sequence: TGCGCCAGCAGCTTGTCGGGGCCTGAACACTACGAGCAGTACTTC. Combining the CDR3 with reference TRBV5-1 and TRBJ2-7 gives the whole variable domain KAGVTQTPRYLIKTRGQQVTLSCSPISGHRSVSWYQQTPGQGLQFLFEYFSETQRNKGNFPGRFSGRQFSNSRSEMNVSTLELGDSALYLCASSLSGPEHYEQYFGPGTRLTVT.

The chain couples TRBV5-1 to TRBJ1-1; TRBD1 matches 7 bases. There are 16 residues in the CDR3. Germline CDR1 and CDR2: SGHRS and YFSETQ. Germline trimming cut 4 bases from V and 5 bases from J; bases unmatched to any gene: 14. DNA for the CDR3: TGCGCCAGCAGCCCGGCGGTTGACAGGGAAGCTACTGAAGCTTTCTTT. Amino acids: CASSPAVDREATEAFF.

The chain employs TRBV10-3 and TRBJ2-3, with 8 bases fitting TRBD2. Losses at the gene ends were 8 bases for V and 3 bases for J; bases not matched to a gene: 7. Germline CDR1 is ENHRY and CDR2 is SYGVKD. The CDR3 loop spans 14 amino acids. CDR3 DNA: TGTGCCATCCGAGACGGGGGGGCGACAGATACGCAGTATTTT. The encoded protein is CAIRDGGATDTQYF.

This clonotype was seen only a few times. V usage is TRBV28 and J usage is TRBJ2-7; 8 nucleotides align to TRBD1. Germline values: CDR1 MDHEN, CDR2 SYDVKM. V lost 5 bases and J lost 7; bases outside the gene matches: 10. The CDR3 contains 14 residues. The CDR3 spells CASSLRQGLGEQYF. As DNA, the CDR3 is TGTGCCAGCAGTCTCCGACAGGGGCTAGGGGAGCAGTACTTC.

This clonotype was observed at least ten times. This chain links TRBV7-2 with TRBJ2-6; D remains unclear. Trimming stripped 5 bases from V and 0 bases from J, with 11 bases between. The germline CDR1 and CDR2 sequences are SGHTA and FQGNSA. CDR3 length equals 16 residues. CDR3 protein: CASSPAARSGANVLTF. DNA of the CDR3: TGTGCCAGCAGCCCCGCAGCGCGCTCTGGGGCCAACGTCCTGACTTTC.

This clonotype was observed at least ten times. The chain couples TRBV7-2 to TRBJ2-7; 7 bases are a match to TRBD1. Germline V CDR1 and CDR2: SGHTA, FQGNSA. The length of the CDR3 is 14 residues. The V and J ends lost 4 bases and 3 bases, in that order; junction bases with no gene match: 6. DNA of the CDR3: TGTGCCAGCAGCTCGGGACAGAGTCGCTACGAGCAGTACTTC. Its translation: CASSSGQSRYEQYF.

This clonotype was counted at least ten times. This chain links TRBV6-6 with TRBJ1-5, with D unresolved. V was cut by 5 bases and J by 8 bases, with 25 bases left in between. The CDR3 loop spans 17 amino acids. From germline, CDR1 is MNHNY and CDR2 SVGAGI (reference sequence). The CDR3 protein is CASSPQEHGPGEEPQHF. The CDR3 nucleotides read TGTGCCAGCAGTCCTCAAGAGCACGGTCCGGGAGAAGAGCCCCAGCATTTT.

As to this clonotype: A much larger clone sits a single nucleotide away, making a read error possible. The chain combines TRBV28 with TRBJ1-5, with unresolved D. Trimming stripped 1 base from V and 5 bases from J, with 18 bases between. Per the germline V gene, CDR1 is MDHEN and CDR2 is SYDVKM. The CDR3 consists of 17 residues. The CDR3 nucleotides read TGTGCCAGCAGTTTATATTTTGGGGATCCGTACGATCAGCCCCAGCATTTT. Translated: CASSLYFGDPYDQPQHF.

This clonotype was seen a handful of times. This chain joins TRBV20-1 and TRBJ1-5, with D uncertain. The ends were cut back, 1 base at V and 3 bases at J, with 7 bases in the middle. The germline V gene encodes CDR1 DFQATT and CDR2 SNEGSKA (reference sequence). The CDR3 spans 13 residues. The CDR3 coding sequence is TGCAGTGCTAGAGGACTGATCAATCAGCCCCAGCATTTT. Translated: CSARGLINQPQHF.

This clonotype was counted ten times or more. This rearrangement joins TRBV7-2 to TRBJ2-1, with a tentative D call TRBD2 (7 bases). V lost 4 bases and J lost 4, with 17 bases in between. The CDR3 extends over 16 amino acids. The germline CDR1 and CDR2 sequences are SGHTA and FQGNSA. In nucleotides, the CDR3 is TGTGCCAGCAGCTCCCTCCAGGGGACTAAGTACAATGAGCAGTTCTTC. This encodes CASSSLQGTKYNEQFF.

This clonotype has only a few counts. V usage is TRBV24-1 and J usage is TRBJ1-6; D uncertain. V shed 9 bases and J shed 4 bases, with 9 bases lying between them. CDR3 size: 13 residues. CDR1 KGHDR and CDR2 SFDVKD come from the germline V gene. This CDR3 is CATQNSYNSPLHF. CDR3 bases: TGTGCCACCCAGAACTCGTATAATTCACCCCTCCACTTT.